These 21 T cell receptor beta chains share one sample of origin, sequenced in a study of beta chain features in type 1 diabetes. Their target antigens are unknown. Of the isolated RNA, all was reverse transcribed, and so the sequenced material was expressed TCRB transcripts. Only in-frame clones appear in the TCRdb table, and some are missing; sequencing was by immunoSEQ multiplex PCR. This table has under 300,000 clones, approximately 15% appearing once. Broader study findings: Among patients with Type 1 diabetes, TCRB CDR3s were moderately but significantly shorter in every one of the four CD4+ subsets.

The material sequenced was naive CD4+ T cells from blood. These TCRs come from a man in his thirties or forties with type 1 diabetes.

This clone has just a few counts. This CDR3 is CAWSATGGNTEAFF. Here the CDR3 DNA reads TGTGCCTGGAGTGCTACAGGGGGCAACACTGAAGCTTTCTTT. The chain couples TRBV30 to TRBJ1-1; 9 positions match TRBD1. In germline, CDR1 is GTSNPN, CDR2 SVGIG (reference sequence). The trim removed 1 base at V and 2 bases at J, leaving 2 bases unmatched. CDR3 size: 14 residues.

This clone was seen a handful of times. The genes are TRBV6-6 and TRBJ2-7; no definite D call. The germline V and J ends were trimmed by 2 bases and 3 bases, with 8 bases remaining between them. Germline loops: CDR1 MNHNY, CDR2 SVGAGI (reference sequence). CDR3 length: 13 residues. The CDR3 bases are TGTGCCAGCAGTTACGGCCCAGGCTACGAGCAGTACTTC. It encodes CASSYGPGYEQYF.

The chain has TRBV14 and TRBJ2-3; 9 positions match TRBD2. The germline gives CDR1 SGHDN, CDR2 FVKESK. The V and J ends lost 8 bases and 6 bases, in that order; junction bases with no gene match: 6. The CDR3 is 13 residues long. The CDR3 DNA is TGTGCCAGCTCTACTAGCGGGCCGGATACGCAGTATTTT. It translates to CASSTSGPDTQYF.

This chain uses TRBV11-2 with TRBJ1-5; TRBD1 matches at 8 bases. Germline V gene sequence: CDR1 SGHAT, CDR2 FQNNGV. The junction had 4 bases not matched to a gene; V was cut back by 1 base and J by 11 bases. The CDR3 is 13 residues long. The CDR3 DNA reads TGTGCCAGCAGCTTAGGTCGACAGGGGACCCAGCATTTT. Residues: CASSLGRQGTQHF.

The rearrangement links TRBV11-2 to TRBJ2-3; 11 bases are a match to TRBD2. From germline, CDR1 is SGHAT and CDR2 FQNNGV. The V and J ends lost 1 base and 1 base, in that order; junction bases with no gene match: 4. The length of the CDR3 is 17 residues. CDR3 sequence reads: CASSLATSGRGTDTQYF. The CDR3 nucleotides read TGTGCCAGCAGCTTAGCTACTAGCGGGAGAGGCACAGATACGCAGTATTTT.

This clone was seen more than once but under ten times. The V and J genes are TRBV29-1 and TRBJ1-2, with D perhaps TRBD1 (6 bases). Germline CDR1 and CDR2: SQVTM and ANQGSEA. The CDR3 is 11 amino acids. Trimming left V 5 bases short and J 6 bases short, with 10 bases between. CDR3 region: CSVQGLDGYTF. The CDR3 bases are TGCAGCGTTCAGGGGCTAGATGGCTACACCTTC.

The rearrangement links TRBV4-1 to TRBJ2-4; possibly TRBD1 for D (6 bases). This CDR3 is built from 16 residues. Germline CDR1 and CDR2: MGHRA and YSYEKL. The V end lost 0 bases, the J end lost 3 bases, and 12 bases lay between the germline ends. For the CDR3, the DNA is TGCGCCAGCAGCCAAGAGCAGGGGTGGTTCAAAAACATTCAGTACTTC. It translates to CASSQEQGWFKNIQYF.

This chain connects TRBV30 to TRBJ1-1; the D gene is possibly TRBD1 (6 bases). Germline CDR1 GTSNPN, CDR2 SVGIG (reference sequence). The CDR3 runs 13 residues. V lost 0 bases and J 4 bases, leaving 9 bases between the germline ends. For the CDR3, the DNA is TGTGCCTGGAGTGTTAACAGGGCCACTGAAGCTTTCTTT. This encodes CAWSVNRATEAFF.

This clone was detected only a few times. This rearrangement joins TRBV5-1 to TRBJ2-3; 8 bases align to TRBD1. The germline gives CDR1 SGHRS, CDR2 YFSETQ. There are 15 residues in the CDR3. The trim removed 4 bases at V and 0 bases at J, leaving 4 bases unmatched. CDR3 DNA: TGCGCCAGCAGCACGGGACAGGACAGCACAGATACGCAGTATTTT. Protein product: CASSTGQDSTDTQYF.

Note on this clone: Other DNA sequences in the sample encode the same CDR3. The V gene is TRBV5-1, the J gene TRBJ2-5; the D is unclear. V was shortened by 3 bases and J by 1 base, with 7 bases between the two germline ends. Germline-derived CDR1 and CDR2 are SGHRS and YFSETQ. The CDR3 spans 13 residues. Here the CDR3 reads CASSSGSQETQYF. The CDR3 DNA sequence: TGCGCCAGCAGCTCTGGCAGCCAAGAGACCCAGTACTTC.

This clone showed up just a few times. The chain carries TRBV5-4 and TRBJ1-3; 7 bases map to TRBD1. Germline V gives CDR1 SGHNT, CDR2 YYREEE (reference sequence). This CDR3 contains 16 residues. The J segment lost 0 bases and the V segment lost 4 bases, leaving 7 bases of the junction unmatched. The CDR3 spells CASSAWDRDSGNTIYF. The CDR3 DNA sequence: TGTGCCAGCAGCGCCTGGGACAGAGACTCTGGAAACACCATATATTTT.

This chain connects TRBV7-9 to TRBJ2-3, with 8 bases that match TRBD2. In germline, CDR1 is SEHNR, CDR2 FQNEAQ (reference sequence). V shed 5 bases, J shed 6 bases, and the junction held 7 bases outside the gene matches. The CDR3 is 14 amino acids. Here the CDR3 reads CASSMSGGADTQYF. DNA of the CDR3: TGTGCCAGCAGCATGAGCGGGGGTGCGGATACGCAGTATTTT.

V is TRBV6-1 and J is TRBJ2-5; TRBD2 matches 14 bases. Per the germline V gene, CDR1 is MNHNS and CDR2 is SASEGT. This CDR3 comprises 15 residues. The J segment lost 5 bases and the V segment lost 6 bases, leaving 5 bases of the junction unmatched. This CDR3 is CASSAGLAGVETQYF. In nucleotides, the CDR3 is TGTGCCAGCAGCGCGGGACTAGCGGGGGTGGAGACCCAGTACTTC.

The chain recombines TRBV5-4 with TRBJ2-7, with 7 bases lining up with TRBD2. V dropped 4 bases and J dropped 5; count of bases not matched to a gene: 6. The CDR3 sequence is 13 residues long. Germline CDR1 SGHNT, CDR2 YYREEE (reference sequence). CDR3 DNA sequence: TGTGCCAGCAGCACCGGGACTAAGGACGAGCAGTACTTC. This sequence encodes CASSTGTKDEQYF.

This clone was observed a handful of times. V gene TRBV19 combines with J gene TRBJ1-1, with 7 bases identical to TRBD1. The trim removed 0 bases at V and 1 base at J, leaving 8 bases unmatched. The CDR3 spans 17 residues. The germline V gene encodes CDR1 LNHDA and CDR2 SQIVND (reference sequence). The DNA of the CDR3 is TGTGCCAGTAGTATAGATCCGACAGGGCGGAAGAACACTGAAGCTTTCTTT. Amino acid sequence: CASSIDPTGRKNTEAFF.

This clone has a handful of counts. J is TRBJ2-1 and V is TRBV7-9, with 10 bases that match TRBD1. The CDR3 has 14 residues. The V segment lost 5 bases and the J segment 6 bases; nucleotides outside the gene matches: 4. CDR1 and CDR2 (germline): SEHNR, FQNEAQ (reference sequence). DNA for the CDR3: TGTGCCAGCAGCCTCGGGACAGGGGTCAATGAGCAGTTCTTC. It specifies CASSLGTGVNEQFF.

This clone was seen only a few times. This chain joins TRBV11-1 and TRBJ2-6, with a tentative D call TRBD1 (5 bases). Germline V lookup: CDR1 SGHAT, CDR2 FQDESV (reference sequence). Deletions cut 5 bases from V and 0 bases from J, with 14 bases between. The CDR3 loop spans 17 amino acids. CDR3 DNA sequence: TGTGCCAGCAGCCGAACACAGGCGTACTCTGGGGCCAACGTCCTGACTTTC. Protein product: CASSRTQAYSGANVLTF.

DNA of the CDR3: TGCGCCAGCAGCTCCCGGGACAGACAAGAGACCCAGTACTTC. Amino acids: CASSSRDRQETQYF. The chain joins TRBV5-1 to TRBJ2-5; TRBD1 agrees at 7 bases. This CDR3 is built from 14 residues. V lost 3 bases to trimming and J lost 2 bases; unmatched junction nucleotides: 4. Germline CDR1 and CDR2: SGHRS and YFSETQ.

This clone appeared a few times. This sequence joins TRBV30 and TRBJ2-2, with TRBD2 identical over 8 bases. The length of the CDR3 is 15 residues. CDR1 is GTSNPN and CDR2 is SVGIG in the germline V gene (reference sequence). Trimming cost V 5 bases and J 4 bases; bases outside gene matches: 9. The CDR3 protein is CAWARIREGTGELFF. CDR3 sequence (DNA): TGTGCCTGGGCTCGGATACGGGAGGGCACCGGGGAGCTGTTTTTT.

The gene calls are TRBV7-9 and TRBJ2-3; a weak D match, TRBD1 (6 bases). CDR3 length: 14 residues. The V gene lost 4 bases and the J gene lost 10 bases, with 18 bases spanning the gap. The germline V gene has CDR1 SEHNR and CDR2 FQNEAQ (reference sequence). CDR3 coding DNA: TGTGCCAGCAGCTCACAACAGGGCTCTAAGTCGCAGTATTTT. This codes for CASSSQQGSKSQYF.

This clone was seen more than once but under ten times. J is TRBJ2-5 and V is TRBV25-1; D is possibly TRBD2 (7 bases). Deletions cut 5 bases from V and 1 base from J, with 8 bases between. Germline CDR1 and CDR2: MGHDK and SYGVNS. This CDR3 is 13 amino acids long. The CDR3 region is CASSRGGQETQYF. CDR3 nucleotide sequence: TGTGCCAGCAGTAGGGGGGGCCAAGAGACCCAGTACTTC.